The 15 T cell receptor beta chains given below trace back to one sample, sequenced in a study of T-cell reconstitution after alpha-beta-depleted transplantation in children. Construction of the TCRbeta library involved unique molecular identifiers. TCRdb passed the PCR reads through MiXCR, listing each CDR3 protein once. This sample has about 440,000 distinct CDR3 sequences; over 40% occur once, and the top ten carry 27%. The sequencing here drew on PBMCs, taken before TCRalphabeta/CD19-depleted stem cell transplant. The source of these receptors is a girl aged 2 to 9 with aplastic anemia, due to receive a stem cell transplant.

This clonotype showed up just a few times. The chain couples TRBV5-1 to TRBJ2-3, with no clear D. The CDR3 loop spans 14 amino acids. Germline V gives CDR1 SGHRS, CDR2 YFSETQ. V lost 0 bases and J 2 bases, leaving 7 bases between the germline ends. CDR3: CASSLEATTDTQYF. As DNA, the CDR3 is TGCGCCAGCAGCTTGGAGGCCACCACAGATACGCAGTATTTT.

This clonotype has more than one count but fewer than ten. The chain uses TRBV5-1 and TRBJ2-3; D perhaps matches TRBD2 (5 bases). This CDR3 spans 12 amino acids. CDR1 and CDR2 (germline): SGHRS, YFSETQ. V was trimmed by 2 bases and J by 5 bases, leaving 6 bases between them. In nucleotides, the CDR3 is TGCGCCAGCAGCTTCGCGGGAGATACGCAGTATTTT. Translation: CASSFAGDTQYF.

The CDR3 DNA follows: TGTGCCAGCAGCACATCACAGCGAATGAACACTGAAGCTTTCTTT. Protein: CASSTSQRMNTEAFF. This chain links TRBV7-8 with TRBJ1-1; the D is unclear. Germline lookup yields CDR1 SGHVS and CDR2 FQNEAQ. CDR3 length: 15 residues. Trimming took 5 bases from V and 0 from J, leaving 13 bases between them.

This clonotype turned up a few times. This chain connects TRBV20-1 to TRBJ2-7; 9 positions agree with TRBD2. Germline loops: CDR1 DFQATT, CDR2 SNEGSKA (reference sequence). This CDR3 region has 14 residues. J was trimmed by 0 bases and V by 3 bases; bases with no gene match: 3. In DNA, the CDR3 is TGCAGTGCTAGGGCGGGAGGGCCCTCCTACGAGCAGTACTTC. Protein product: CSARAGGPSYEQYF.

The sample holds many counts of this clonotype. J is TRBJ2-1 and V is TRBV5-1; TRBD2 aligns across 7 bases. Germline V gene lookup returns CDR1 SGHRS and CDR2 YFSETQ. This CDR3 is 15 amino acids long. Germline trimming cut 4 bases from V and 1 base from J; bases unmatched to any gene: 5. The CDR3 is CASSGTTTSYNEQFF. In DNA, the CDR3 is TGCGCCAGCAGCGGGACTACTACATCCTACAATGAGCAGTTCTTC.

This clonotype was recorded many times. The chain uses TRBV11-2 and TRBJ2-1; 11 nucleotides line up with TRBD2. The length of the CDR3 is 16 residues. Germline V gene lookup returns CDR1 SGHAT and CDR2 FQNNGV. J lost 3 bases, V lost 5 bases, and 6 bases had no gene match. In DNA form, the CDR3 reads TGTGCCAGCAGCCCTAGACTAGCGGGAATCTACAATGAGCAGTTCTTC. This gives the protein CASSPRLAGIYNEQFF.

The table lists this clonotype with a few counts. The chain employs TRBV28 and TRBJ2-1; maybe TRBD2 (5 bases). Deletions cut 5 bases from V and 8 bases from J, with 10 bases between. The CDR3 contains 12 residues. The germline V gene encodes CDR1 MDHEN and CDR2 SYDVKM. This chain's CDR3 is CASSPSPDEQFF. The CDR3 region has the DNA TGTGCCAGCAGTCCTAGCCCGGATGAGCAGTTCTTC.

CDR3 DNA sequence: TGCAGTTTGCGGACTAGCGGGGGTTACGAGCAGTACTTC. Amino acid sequence: CSLRTSGGYEQYF. This chain uses TRBV20-1 with TRBJ2-7; 13 bases agree with TRBD2. Looked up from germline, CDR1 is DFQATT and CDR2 is SNEGSKA (reference sequence). Germline trimming cut 8 bases from V and 4 bases from J; bases unmatched to any gene: 5. This CDR3 comprises 13 residues.

The chain carries TRBV30 and TRBJ1-6; TRBD1 might be the D (5 bases). CDR1 is GTSNPN and CDR2 is SVGIG in the germline V gene (reference sequence). V was clipped by 5 bases and J by 9 bases, with 11 bases between them. This CDR3 is built from 12 residues. CDR3 protein: CAWEGIGSPLHF. The CDR3 DNA sequence: TGTGCCTGGGAGGGGATAGGTTCACCCCTCCACTTT.

This clonotype has only a few counts. The J gene is TRBJ1-1, the V gene TRBV6-1, with 7 bases matching TRBD1. CDR3 length: 15 residues. The V gene end was trimmed by 4 bases and the J gene end by 3 bases; junction bases not matched to a gene: 8. The germline V gene encodes CDR1 MNHNS and CDR2 SASEGT. The CDR3 DNA reads TGTGCCAGCAGTGCCACAGGGGCCGAGTACACTGAAGCTTTCTTT. As protein: CASSATGAEYTEAFF.

This clonotype was seen repeatedly, ten times or more. The genes are TRBV7-2 and TRBJ2-2; TRBD1 matches 9 bases. V gave up 6 bases and J gave up 3 bases; unmatched junction bases: 11. CDR3 length: 17 amino acids. The V gene's germline CDR1 is SGHTA and CDR2 FQGNSA. DNA of the CDR3: TGTGCCAGCAGGCCGATTCTCCGGGACAGGGACACCGGGGAGCTGTTTTTT. Its translation is CASRPILRDRDTGELFF.

V gene TRBV20-1 combines with J gene TRBJ1-1, with TRBD1 as a possible D gene (5 bases). V was shortened by 4 bases and J by 4 bases, with 13 bases between the two germline ends. The CDR3 is 13 amino acids. Germline CDR1 and CDR2: DFQATT and SNEGSKA (reference sequence). CDR3: CSANRRAATEAFF. The CDR3 region has the DNA TGCAGTGCTAACAGGCGGGCGGCCACTGAAGCTTTCTTT.

CDR3 amino acids: CSARAWAPGGEKLFF. As DNA, the CDR3 is TGCAGTGCTAGAGCATGGGCCCCAGGGGGGGAAAAACTGTTTTTT. The J gene is TRBJ1-4, the V gene TRBV20-1, with 7 bases identical to TRBD1. The CDR3 loop spans 15 amino acids. Trimming took 1 base from V and 8 from J; bases not matched to a gene: 10. The germline gives CDR1 DFQATT, CDR2 SNEGSKA (reference sequence).

This clonotype was found many times. J is TRBJ2-1 and V is TRBV7-2; a weak D match, TRBD2 (6 bases). In germline, CDR1 is SGHTA, CDR2 FQGNSA. CDR3 length: 13 amino acids. The ends were cut back, 1 base at V and 15 bases at J, with 16 bases in the middle. CDR3 amino acids: CASSLEEGLQLFF. DNA of the CDR3: TGTGCCAGCAGCTTAGAAGAGGGACTGCAGCTGTTCTTC.

The genes are TRBV28 and TRBJ1-1, with D maybe TRBD1 (6 bases). V was clipped by 3 bases and J by 5 bases, with 16 bases between them. Germline lookup yields CDR1 MDHEN and CDR2 SYDVKM. This CDR3 is 15 amino acids long. The CDR3 protein is CASSFTTGIGTEAFF. The CDR3, as DNA: TGTGCCAGCAGTTTCACCACAGGGATCGGGACTGAAGCTTTCTTT.